This TCR beta chain is from a study of CD8 T cells in ankylosing spondylitis. With respect to this clonotype: Its antigen remains unknown.

Generation of TCR beta libraries employed quantitative 5'-RACE incorporating molecular barcodes. TCRdb reanalysed the 5' RACE reads using MiXCR and keeps one entry per CDR3 protein. The sample lists over 200,000 distinct CDR3 sequences, approximately 16% occurring once. The trim removed 2 bases at V and 6 bases at J, leaving 8 bases unmatched. CDR3 size: 16 residues. Germline V CDR1 and CDR2: MNHEY, SMNVEV (reference sequence). Findings and limits, study-wide: Clones linked to disease, bearing a CD8+ phenotype, were relatively rare in peripheral blood. In reactive arthritis synovial fluid and blood, some motif variants had been reported before. What appeared characteristic of ankylosing spondylitis blood was a TCR beta motif of eight highly homologous variants. Within matched ankylosing spondylitis synovial fluid, disease-linked clones were reportedly significantly enriched.

The sequenced sample was blood, either unsorted or a sorted T cell fraction (not recorded which). V and J are TRBV27 and TRBJ2-1, with 9 bases identical to TRBD2. The clonotype originates from a male donor with ankylosing spondylitis. The CDR3 loop reads CASSLQIAGVGNEQFF. CDR3 in DNA: TGTGCCAGCAGTTTACAGATAGCGGGAGTGGGCAATGAGCAGTTCTTC.